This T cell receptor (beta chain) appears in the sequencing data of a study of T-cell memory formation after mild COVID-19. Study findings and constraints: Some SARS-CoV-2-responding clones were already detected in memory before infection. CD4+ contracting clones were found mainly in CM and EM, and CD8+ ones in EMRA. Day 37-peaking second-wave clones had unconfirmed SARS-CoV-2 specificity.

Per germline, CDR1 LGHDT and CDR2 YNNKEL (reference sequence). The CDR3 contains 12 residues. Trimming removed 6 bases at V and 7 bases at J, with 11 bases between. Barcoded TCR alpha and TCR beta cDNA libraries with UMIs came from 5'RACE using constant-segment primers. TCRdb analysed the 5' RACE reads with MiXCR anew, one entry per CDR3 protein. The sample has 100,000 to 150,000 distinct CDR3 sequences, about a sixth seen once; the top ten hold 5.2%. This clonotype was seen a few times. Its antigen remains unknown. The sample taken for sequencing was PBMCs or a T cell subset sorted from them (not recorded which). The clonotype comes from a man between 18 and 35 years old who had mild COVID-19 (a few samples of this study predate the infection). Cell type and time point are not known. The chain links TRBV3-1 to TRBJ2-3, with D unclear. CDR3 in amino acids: CASSPASYTQYF. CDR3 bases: TGTGCCAGCAGTCCTGCCTCGTATACGCAGTATTTT.